This T cell receptor (beta chain) was captured in a study of CD8 T cells in ankylosing spondylitis. Note on this clonotype: What it recognizes is unknown.

Overall study findings and caveats: Earlier work had already found some motif variants in reactive arthritis synovial fluid and blood. There was a TCR beta motif, made of several highly homologous variants, that appeared characteristic of ankylosing spondylitis blood.

CDR3 length: 16 residues. The ends were cut back, 2 bases at V and 4 bases at J, with 19 bases in the middle. In germline, CDR1 is GTSNPN, CDR2 SVGIG (reference sequence). Quantitative 5'-RACE with molecular barcodes was used to make the TCR beta libraries. MiXCR was run by TCRdb on the 5' RACE reads, yielding one entry per CDR3 protein. The sample gives hundreds of thousands of distinct CDR3 sequences, under 35% of which show up once; 4% to 5% is in the top ten. Specimen: blood, either unsorted or a sorted T cell fraction (not recorded which). The genes are TRBV30 and TRBJ2-3; D call uncertain. The TCR sequence derives from a male donor with ankylosing spondylitis or in good health (not recorded which). CDR3 protein: CAWSSPGQRSADTQYF. The DNA for the CDR3 is TGTGCCTGGAGTTCCCCGGGCCAAAGGTCGGCAGATACGCAGTATTTT.